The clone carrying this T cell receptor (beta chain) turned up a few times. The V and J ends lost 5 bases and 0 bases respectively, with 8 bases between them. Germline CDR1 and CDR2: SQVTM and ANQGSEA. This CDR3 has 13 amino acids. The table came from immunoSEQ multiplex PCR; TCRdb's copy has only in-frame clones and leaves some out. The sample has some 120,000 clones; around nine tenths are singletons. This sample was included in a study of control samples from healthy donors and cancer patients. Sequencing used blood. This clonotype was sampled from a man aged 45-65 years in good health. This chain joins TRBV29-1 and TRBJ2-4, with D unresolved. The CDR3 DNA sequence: TGCAGCGTTCTCCCGGAAGCCAAAAACATTCAGTACTTC. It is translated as CSVLPEAKNIQYF.